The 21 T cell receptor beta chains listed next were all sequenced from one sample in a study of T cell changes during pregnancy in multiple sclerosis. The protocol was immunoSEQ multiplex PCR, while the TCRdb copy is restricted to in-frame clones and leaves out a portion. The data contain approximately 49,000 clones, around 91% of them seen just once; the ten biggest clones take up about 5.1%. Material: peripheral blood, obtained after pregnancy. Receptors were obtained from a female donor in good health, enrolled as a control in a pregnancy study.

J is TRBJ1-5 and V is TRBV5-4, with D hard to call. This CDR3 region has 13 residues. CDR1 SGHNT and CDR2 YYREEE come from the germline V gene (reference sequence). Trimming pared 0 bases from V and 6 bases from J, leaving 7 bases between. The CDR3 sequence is CASSLAGGQPQHF. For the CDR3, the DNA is TGTGCCAGCAGCTTGGCAGGTGGTCAGCCCCAGCATTTT.

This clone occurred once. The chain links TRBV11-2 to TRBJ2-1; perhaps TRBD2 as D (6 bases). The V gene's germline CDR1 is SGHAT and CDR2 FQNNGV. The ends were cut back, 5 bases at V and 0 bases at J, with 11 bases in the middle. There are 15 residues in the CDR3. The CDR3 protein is CASSRPGVSYNEQFF. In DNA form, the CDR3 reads TGTGCCAGCAGCCGACCGGGAGTCTCCTACAATGAGCAGTTCTTC.

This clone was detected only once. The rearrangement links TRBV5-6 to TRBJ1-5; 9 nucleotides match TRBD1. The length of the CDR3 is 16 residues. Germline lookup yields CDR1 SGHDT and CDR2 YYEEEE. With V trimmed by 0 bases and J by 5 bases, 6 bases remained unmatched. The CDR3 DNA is TGTGCCAGCAGCTTGGGTGGGACAGGGAGGCATCAGCCCCAGCATTTT. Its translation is CASSLGGTGRHQPQHF.

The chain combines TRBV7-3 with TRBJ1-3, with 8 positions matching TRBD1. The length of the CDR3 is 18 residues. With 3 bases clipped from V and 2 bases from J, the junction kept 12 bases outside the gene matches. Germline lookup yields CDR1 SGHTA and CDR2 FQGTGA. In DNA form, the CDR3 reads TGTGCCAGCAGCTTTATCCAGGGGGCTTCCCCGCCTGGAAACACCATATATTTT. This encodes CASSFIQGASPPGNTIYF.

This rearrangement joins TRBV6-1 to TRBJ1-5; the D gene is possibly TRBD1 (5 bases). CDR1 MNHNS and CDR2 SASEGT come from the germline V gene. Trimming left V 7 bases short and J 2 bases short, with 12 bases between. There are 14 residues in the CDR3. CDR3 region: CASTWGGGNQPQHF. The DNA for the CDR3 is TGTGCCAGCACGTGGGGGGGAGGCAATCAGCCCCAGCATTTT.

The CDR3 DNA is TGTGCCAGCAGCCCTAACGACAGGGGAGGGTCACCCCTCCACTTT. The encoded protein is CASSPNDRGGSPLHF. V and J are TRBV9 and TRBJ1-6; 8 nucleotides align to TRBD1. The CDR3 runs to 15 residues. The germline V gene has CDR1 SGDLS and CDR2 YYNGEE. J was trimmed by 10 bases and V by 4 bases; bases with no gene match: 10.

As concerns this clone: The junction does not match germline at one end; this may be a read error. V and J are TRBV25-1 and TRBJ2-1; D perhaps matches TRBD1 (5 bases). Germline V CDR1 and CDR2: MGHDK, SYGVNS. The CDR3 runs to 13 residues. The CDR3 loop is CASSDIMDNEQFF. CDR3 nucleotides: TGTGCCAGCAGTGACATAATGGACAACGAGCAGTTCTTC.

CDR3 loop: CASSLAVSSYNEQFF. The DNA of the CDR3 is TGTGCCAGCAGCCTAGCGGTGAGCTCCTACAATGAGCAGTTCTTC. The chain links TRBV21-1 to TRBJ2-1; the table's D call, TRBD2, was not checked against the DNA. TRBV21-1 is labeled a pseudogene. The CDR3 contains 15 residues.

The CDR3 nucleotides are TGTGCCAGCAGCTATAACCTGCGGACTGAAGCTTTCTTT. Amino acid sequence: CASSYNLRTEAFF. The gene calls are TRBV9 and TRBJ1-1; D gene ambiguous. Between the trimmed V and J ends, which lost 4 bases and 5 bases, there was a span of 12 bases. This CDR3 region has 13 residues. Germline V lookup: CDR1 SGDLS, CDR2 YYNGEE.

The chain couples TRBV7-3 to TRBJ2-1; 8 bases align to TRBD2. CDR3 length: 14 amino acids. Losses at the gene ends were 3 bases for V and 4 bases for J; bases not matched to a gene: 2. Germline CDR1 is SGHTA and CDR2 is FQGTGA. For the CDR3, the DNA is TGTGCCAGCAGCTTTAGCGGGGTATACAATGAGCAGTTCTTC. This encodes CASSFSGVYNEQFF.

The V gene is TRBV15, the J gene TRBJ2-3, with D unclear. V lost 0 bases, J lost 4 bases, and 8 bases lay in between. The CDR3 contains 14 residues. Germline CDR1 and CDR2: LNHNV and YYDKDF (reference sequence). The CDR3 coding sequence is TGTGCCACCAGCAGAGACAGGCAGGCAGATACGCAGTATTTT. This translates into CATSRDRQADTQYF.

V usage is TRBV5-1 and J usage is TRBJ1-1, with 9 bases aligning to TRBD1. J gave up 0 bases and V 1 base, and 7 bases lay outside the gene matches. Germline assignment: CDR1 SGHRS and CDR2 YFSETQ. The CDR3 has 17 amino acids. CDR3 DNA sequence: TGCGCCAGCAGCTTGTCCTGGGACAGGGTGCTGAACACTGAAGCTTTCTTT. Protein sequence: CASSLSWDRVLNTEAFF.

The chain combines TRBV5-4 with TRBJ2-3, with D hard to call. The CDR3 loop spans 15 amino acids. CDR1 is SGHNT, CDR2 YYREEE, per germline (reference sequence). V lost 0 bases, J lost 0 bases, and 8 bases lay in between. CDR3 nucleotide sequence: TGTGCCAGCAGCTTGGGAGGATCTAGCACAGATACGCAGTATTTT. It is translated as CASSLGGSSTDTQYF.

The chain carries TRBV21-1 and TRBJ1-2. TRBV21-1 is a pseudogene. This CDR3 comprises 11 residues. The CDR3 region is CASSPGSGYTF. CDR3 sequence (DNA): TGTGCCAGCAGCCCCGGTTCTGGCTACACCTTC.

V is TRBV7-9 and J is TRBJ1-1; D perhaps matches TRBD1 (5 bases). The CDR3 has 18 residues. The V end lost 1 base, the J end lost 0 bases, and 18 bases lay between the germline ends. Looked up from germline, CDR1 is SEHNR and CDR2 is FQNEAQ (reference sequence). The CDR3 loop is CASSLGGPMRLVNTEAFF. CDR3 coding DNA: TGTGCCAGCAGCTTAGGGGGCCCTATGAGGTTGGTGAACACTGAAGCTTTCTTT.

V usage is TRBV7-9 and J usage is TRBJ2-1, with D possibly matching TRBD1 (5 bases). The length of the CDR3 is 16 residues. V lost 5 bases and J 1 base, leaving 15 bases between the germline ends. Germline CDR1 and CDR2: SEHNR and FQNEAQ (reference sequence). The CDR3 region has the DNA TGTGCCAGCAGCGGATCAGGGTCAGTATCCTACAATGAGCAGTTCTTC. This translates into CASSGSGSVSYNEQFF.

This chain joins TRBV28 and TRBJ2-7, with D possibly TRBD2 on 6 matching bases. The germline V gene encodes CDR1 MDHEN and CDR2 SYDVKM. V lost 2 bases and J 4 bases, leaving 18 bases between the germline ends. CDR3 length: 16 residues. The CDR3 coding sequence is TGTGCCAGCAGTTTACCCACTAGCCCCTCTTCATACGAGCAGTACTTC. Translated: CASSLPTSPSSYEQYF.

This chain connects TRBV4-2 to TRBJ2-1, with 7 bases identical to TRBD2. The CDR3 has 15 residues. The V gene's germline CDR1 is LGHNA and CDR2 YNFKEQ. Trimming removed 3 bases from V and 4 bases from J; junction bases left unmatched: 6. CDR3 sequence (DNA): TGTGCCAGCAGCCAGCCCGCTAGCGGTTACAATGAGCAGTTCTTC. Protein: CASSQPASGYNEQFF.

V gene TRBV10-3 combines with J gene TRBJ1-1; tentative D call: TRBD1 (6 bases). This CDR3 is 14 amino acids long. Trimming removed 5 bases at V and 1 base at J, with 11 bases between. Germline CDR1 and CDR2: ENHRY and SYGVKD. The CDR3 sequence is CAISRDKKNTEAFF. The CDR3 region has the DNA TGTGCCATCAGTAGGGACAAAAAGAACACTGAAGCTTTCTTT.

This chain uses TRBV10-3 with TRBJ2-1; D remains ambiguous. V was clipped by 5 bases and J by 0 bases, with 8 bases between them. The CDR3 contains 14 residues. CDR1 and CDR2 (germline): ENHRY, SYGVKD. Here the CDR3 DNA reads TGTGCCATCAGTTCCGTCCTCTCCTACAATGAGCAGTTCTTC. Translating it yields CAISSVLSYNEQFF.

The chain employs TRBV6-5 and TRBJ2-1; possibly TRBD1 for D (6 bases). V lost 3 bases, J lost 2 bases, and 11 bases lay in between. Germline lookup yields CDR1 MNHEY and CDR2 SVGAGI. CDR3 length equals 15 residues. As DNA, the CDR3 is TGTGCCAGCAGTTATCAGGGGAGACCCTACAATGAGCAGTTCTTC. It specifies CASSYQGRPYNEQFF.